This is a list of T cell receptor beta chains from one sample in a study of shared T cell receptors in the human thymus. TCRdb keeps only in-frame clones here, not all; method: immunoSEQ multiplex PCR. Among 700,000 or so clones listed, 70% to 90% were seen once. This same sample was also part of a study on human thymus T cells.

Source material: thymocytes. These receptors originate from a girl in the first two years of life with a congenital heart defect. CDR3s include the opening cysteine and the closing phenylalanine or tryptophan. A D gene is named only where the DNA matches it firmly. A row's size may be missing; if present it is once, few, many or a size class.

TGTGCCAGCAGCGCAGGGTCTAACTACGGCTACACCTTC	CASSAGSNYGYTF	few	TRBV7-9	-	TRBJ1-2
TGCGCCAGCAGCGAAGGGAGGACGGATGGCTACACCTTC	CASSEGRTDGYTF	-	TRBV4-1	-	TRBJ1-2
TGTGCCAGCAGGGGCGGACATCGGAGGGACGGCTACACCTTC	CASRGGHRRDGYTF	-	TRBV6-5	-	TRBJ1-2
TGTGCCAGCACCAGTACCACCCCCCCGACAGGGTTTAGAGCTAACTATGGCTACACCTTC	CASTSTTPPTGFRANYGYTF	-	TRBV27	TRBD1	TRBJ1-2
TGTGCCAGCAGTTTTTGGACAGGAATCGACACTGAAGCTTTCTTT	CASSFWTGIDTEAFF	-	TRBV28	TRBD1	TRBJ1-1
TGTGCCAGCAGCCTTAGGAGGGACTGGTACGAGCAGTACTTC	CASSLRRDWYEQYF	-	TRBV27	-	TRBJ2-7
TGTGCCAGCAGTCCTCGACAGGCGAATGAAAAACTGTTTTTT	CASSPRQANEKLFF	-	TRBV27	-	TRBJ1-4
TGTGCCAGCAGCTTGGTTGGGGGGACTAGAGTGCGGCGGGAGCAGTTCTTC	CASSLVGGTRVRREQFF	-	TRBV5-4	TRBD2	TRBJ2-1
TGTGCCATCAGCCCGGATCAAACAGGGCTCGTTTCTGGGTTCTTC	CAISPDQTGLVSGFF	-	TRBV10-3	-	TRBJ2-1
TGTGCCAGCAGCGTCCCGGAGGACACTGAAGCTTTCTTT	CASSVPEDTEAFF	-	TRBV9	-	TRBJ1-1
TGTGCCAGCAGGCTATCTTGGGACAGGGGACTCACAGATACGCAGTATTTT	CASRLSWDRGLTDTQYF	-	TRBV2	TRBD1	TRBJ2-3
TGTGCCTGGAGTACTGGGACAGGGGCCTACGAGCAGTACTTC	CAWSTGTGAYEQYF	-	TRBV30	TRBD1	TRBJ2-7
TGTGCCAGCAGTATTGACTGGAACAATCAGCCCCAGCATTTT	CASSIDWNNQPQHF	-	TRBV27	-	TRBJ1-5
TGTGCCAGCAGCTCCGGACAGGGGGCAGGTTGGGGCTACACCTTC	CASSSGQGAGWGYTF	-	TRBV5-4	TRBD1	TRBJ1-2
TGTGCCAGCAGCAATGACAGGGGTAGCACCGGGGAGCTGTTTTTT	CASSNDRGSTGELFF	-	TRBV4-2	TRBD1	TRBJ2-2
TGTGCCAGCAGAATTCGACAGGGGGCGAACACCGGGGAGCTGTTTTTT	CASRIRQGANTGELFF	-	TRBV6-6	TRBD1	TRBJ2-2
TGCGCCAGCAGCTTGGCCTCGAGGGCCCGATATAATTCACCCCTCCACTTT	CASSLASRARYNSPLHF	-	TRBV5-1	-	TRBJ1-6
TGTGCCAGCAGTTTCAGGGGTGGGGCAGCCTACGAGCAGTACTTC	CASSFRGGAAYEQYF	-	TRBV28	-	TRBJ2-7
TGCGCCAGCAGCTTAGAAGGACAGGGAGGGCGCACAGGGGCCAACGTCCTGACTTTC	CASSLEGQGGRTGANVLTF	-	TRBV5-1	-	TRBJ2-6
TGTGCCAGCAGTGAAAGACTGCGGGGGCGGCTTTGGAATGGAAACACCATATATTTT	CASSERLRGRLWNGNTIYF	-	TRBV6-1	-	TRBJ1-3
TGTGCCAGCAGCTCGGGACTAACTAAGAACACAGATACGCAGTATTTT	CASSSGLTKNTDTQYF	-	TRBV7-9	TRBD2	TRBJ2-3
TGCGCCAGCAGCCGAGGGTTGGGGTTTGAGCAGTTCTTC	CASSRGLGFEQFF	-	TRBV4-1	-	TRBJ2-1
TGTGCCAGCAGTCATAAGAGGGCCCTCCACTTT	CASSHKRALHF	-	TRBV6-5	-	TRBJ1-6
TGTGCCAGCAGTGTAGCTGACAGGAACACTGAAGCTTTCTTT	CASSVADRNTEAFF	-	TRBV28	-	TRBJ1-1
TGTGCCAGCAACCCCATCGGACAGATTTCCTACGAGCAGTACTTC	CASNPIGQISYEQYF	-	TRBV11-2	-	TRBJ2-7
TGTGCCAGCAGCTGGGACAGGGCCTACGAGCAGTACTTC	CASSWDRAYEQYF	-	TRBV7-8	TRBD1	TRBJ2-7
TGCGCCAGCAGCCAAGATGGGCCCCGTCTCTACAATGAGCAGTTCTTC	CASSQDGPRLYNEQFF	-	TRBV4-3	-	TRBJ2-1
TGTGCCAGCAGCTCTCAACCGGGACAGAAAAATGAAAAACTGTTTTTT	CASSSQPGQKNEKLFF	-	TRBV9	TRBD1	TRBJ1-4